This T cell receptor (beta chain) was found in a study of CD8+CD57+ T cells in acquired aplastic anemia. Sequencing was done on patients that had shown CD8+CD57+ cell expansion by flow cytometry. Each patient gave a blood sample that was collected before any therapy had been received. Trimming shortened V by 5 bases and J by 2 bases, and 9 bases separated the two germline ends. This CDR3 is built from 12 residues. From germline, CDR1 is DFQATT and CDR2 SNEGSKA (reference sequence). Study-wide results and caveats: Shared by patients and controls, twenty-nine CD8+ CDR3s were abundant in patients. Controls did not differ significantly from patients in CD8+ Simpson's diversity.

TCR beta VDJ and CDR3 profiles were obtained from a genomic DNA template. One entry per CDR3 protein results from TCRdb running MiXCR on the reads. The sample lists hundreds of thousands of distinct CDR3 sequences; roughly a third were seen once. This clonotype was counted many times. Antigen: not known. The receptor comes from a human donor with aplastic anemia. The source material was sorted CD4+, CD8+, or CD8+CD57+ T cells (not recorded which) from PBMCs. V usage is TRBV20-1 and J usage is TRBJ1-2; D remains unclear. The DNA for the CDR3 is TGCAGTGCTGGAGCAGTGAACTATGGCTACACCTTC. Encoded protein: CSAGAVNYGYTF.